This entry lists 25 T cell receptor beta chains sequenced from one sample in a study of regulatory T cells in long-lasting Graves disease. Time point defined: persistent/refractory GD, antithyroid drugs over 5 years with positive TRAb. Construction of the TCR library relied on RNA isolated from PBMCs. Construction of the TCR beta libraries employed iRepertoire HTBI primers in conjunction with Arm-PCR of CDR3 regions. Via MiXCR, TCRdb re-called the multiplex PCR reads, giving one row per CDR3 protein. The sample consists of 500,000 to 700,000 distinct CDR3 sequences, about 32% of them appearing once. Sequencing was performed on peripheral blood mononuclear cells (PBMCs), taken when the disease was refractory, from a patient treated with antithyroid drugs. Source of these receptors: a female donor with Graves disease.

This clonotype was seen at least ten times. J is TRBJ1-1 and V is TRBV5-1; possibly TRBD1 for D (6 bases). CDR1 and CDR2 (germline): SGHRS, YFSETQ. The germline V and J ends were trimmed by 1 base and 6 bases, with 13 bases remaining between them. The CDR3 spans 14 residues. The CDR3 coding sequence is TGCGCCAGCAGCTTGTTCGGGGGCGCCCCTGAAGCTTTCTTT. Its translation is CASSLFGGAPEAFF.

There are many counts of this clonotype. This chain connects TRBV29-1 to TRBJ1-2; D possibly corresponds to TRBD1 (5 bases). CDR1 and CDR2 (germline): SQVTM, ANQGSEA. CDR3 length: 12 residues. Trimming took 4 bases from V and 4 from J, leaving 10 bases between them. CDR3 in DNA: TGCAGCGTTGGAGACAGAACCTATGGCTACACCTTC. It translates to CSVGDRTYGYTF.

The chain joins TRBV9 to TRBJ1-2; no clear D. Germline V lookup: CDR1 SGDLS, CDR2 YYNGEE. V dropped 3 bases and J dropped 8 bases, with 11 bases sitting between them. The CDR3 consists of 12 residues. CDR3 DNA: TGTGCCAGCAGCGCCTTACGGGAGGGCTACACCTTC. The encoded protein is CASSALREGYTF.

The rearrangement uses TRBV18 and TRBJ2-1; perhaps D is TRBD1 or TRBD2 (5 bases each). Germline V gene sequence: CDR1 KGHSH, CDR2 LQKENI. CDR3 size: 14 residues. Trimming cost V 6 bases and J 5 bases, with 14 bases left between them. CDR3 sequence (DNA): TGTGCCAGCTCCAGAGGGACCCAAGACAATGAGCAGTTCTTC. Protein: CASSRGTQDNEQFF.

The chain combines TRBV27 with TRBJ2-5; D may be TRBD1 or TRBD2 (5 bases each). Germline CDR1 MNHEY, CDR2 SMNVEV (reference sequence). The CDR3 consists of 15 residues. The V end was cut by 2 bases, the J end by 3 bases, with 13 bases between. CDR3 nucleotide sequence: TGTGCCAGCAGTTTAAAGGGACCACGGGAAGAGACCCAGTACTTC. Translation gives CASSLKGPREETQYF.

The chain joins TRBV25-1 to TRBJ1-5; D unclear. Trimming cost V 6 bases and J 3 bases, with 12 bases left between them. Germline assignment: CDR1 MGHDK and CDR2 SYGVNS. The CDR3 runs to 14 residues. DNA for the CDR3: TGTGCCAGCAGCGGACCGAACGCCAATCAGCCCCAGCATTTT. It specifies CASSGPNANQPQHF.

DNA of the CDR3: TGTGCCAGCAGCCAAACCGGGACAGGGCCCGGGGAGCTGTTTTTT. This sequence encodes CASSQTGTGPGELFF. V is TRBV5-4 and J is TRBJ2-2; 9 nucleotides line up with TRBD1. CDR3 length: 15 residues. Germline values: CDR1 SGHNT, CDR2 YYREEE (reference sequence). J gave up 6 bases and V 4 bases, and 7 bases lay outside the gene matches.

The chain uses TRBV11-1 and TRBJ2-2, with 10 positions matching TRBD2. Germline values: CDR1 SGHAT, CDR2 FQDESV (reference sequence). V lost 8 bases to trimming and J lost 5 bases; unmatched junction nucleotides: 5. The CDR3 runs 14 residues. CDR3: CASGPGLATGELFF. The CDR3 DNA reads TGTGCCAGCGGCCCGGGACTAGCGACCGGGGAGCTGTTTTTT. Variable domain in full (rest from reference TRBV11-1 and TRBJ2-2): EAEVAQSPRYKITEKSQAVAFWCDPISGHATLYWYRQILGQGPELLVQFQDESVVDDSQLPKDRFSAERLKGVDSTLKIQPAELGDSAMYLCASGPGLATGELFFGEGSRLTVL.

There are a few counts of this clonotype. CDR3 sequence (DNA): TGTGCCACCAGCAGAGATCAAGGGACTGGGCTGTCCTACGAGCAGTACTTC. Protein sequence: CATSRDQGTGLSYEQYF. The gene calls are TRBV15 and TRBJ2-7, with D maybe TRBD2 (6 bases). CDR1 is LNHNV, CDR2 YYDKDF, per germline (reference sequence). Trimming left V 0 bases short and J 1 base short, with 16 bases between. CDR3 length: 17 amino acids.

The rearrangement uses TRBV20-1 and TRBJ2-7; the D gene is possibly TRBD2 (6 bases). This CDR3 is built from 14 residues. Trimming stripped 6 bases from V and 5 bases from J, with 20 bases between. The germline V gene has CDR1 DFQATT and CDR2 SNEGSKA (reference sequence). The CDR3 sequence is CSAPWSGRRNEQYF. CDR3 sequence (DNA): TGCAGTGCCCCATGGAGCGGGCGCAGGAACGAGCAGTACTTC.

The DNA of the CDR3 is TGTGCCAGCAGCCGACTAGTGAACGGGGAGCTGTTTTTT. It translates to CASSRLVNGELFF. The V call is TRBV7-2, the J call TRBJ2-2, with a weak D call TRBD2 (6 bases). Germline V gene sequence: CDR1 SGHTA, CDR2 FQGNSA. The CDR3 is 13 amino acids. V lost 5 bases and J 7 bases, leaving 11 bases between the germline ends.

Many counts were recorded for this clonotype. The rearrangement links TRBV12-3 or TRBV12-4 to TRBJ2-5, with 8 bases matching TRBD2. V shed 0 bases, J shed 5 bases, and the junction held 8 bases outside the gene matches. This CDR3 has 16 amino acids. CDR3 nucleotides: TGTGCCAGCAGTTTAGCGCTCCTAGCGGGCCACGAGACCCAGTACTTC. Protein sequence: CASSLALLAGHETQYF.

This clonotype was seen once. This CDR3 is CASSRNIGYEQYF. CDR3 in DNA: TGTGCCAGCAGTCGGAATATAGGGTACGAGCAGTACTTC. The chain joins TRBV7-9 to TRBJ2-7; D gene unclear. The length of the CDR3 is 13 residues. V was shortened by 6 bases and J by 4 bases, with 13 bases between the two germline ends. CDR1 is SEHNR and CDR2 is FQNEAQ in the germline V gene (reference sequence).

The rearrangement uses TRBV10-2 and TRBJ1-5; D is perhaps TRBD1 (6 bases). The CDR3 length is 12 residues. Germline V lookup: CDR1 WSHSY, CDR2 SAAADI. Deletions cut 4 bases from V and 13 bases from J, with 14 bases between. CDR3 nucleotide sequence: TGCGCCAGCAGTGGGGGGGCAGGGGCTCAGCATTTT. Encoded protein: CASSGGAGAQHF.

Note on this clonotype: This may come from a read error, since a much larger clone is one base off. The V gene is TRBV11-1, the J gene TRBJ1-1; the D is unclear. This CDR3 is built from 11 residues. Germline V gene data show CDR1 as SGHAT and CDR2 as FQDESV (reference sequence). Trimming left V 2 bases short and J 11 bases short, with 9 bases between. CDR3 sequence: CASSLSVDAFF. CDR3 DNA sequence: TGTGCCAGCAGCTTATCGGTTGACGCTTTCTTT.

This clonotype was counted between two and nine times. Written as DNA, the CDR3 is TGTGCCAGCAGCGCGAGACTAGCGGGAGGCGAGCAGTACTTC. Protein product: CASSARLAGGEQYF. The V call is TRBV9, the J call TRBJ2-7, with 13 bases fitting TRBD2. The V gene end was trimmed by 3 bases and the J gene end by 6 bases; junction bases not matched to a gene: 3. The germline V gene encodes CDR1 SGDLS and CDR2 YYNGEE. The CDR3 is made up of 14 amino acids.

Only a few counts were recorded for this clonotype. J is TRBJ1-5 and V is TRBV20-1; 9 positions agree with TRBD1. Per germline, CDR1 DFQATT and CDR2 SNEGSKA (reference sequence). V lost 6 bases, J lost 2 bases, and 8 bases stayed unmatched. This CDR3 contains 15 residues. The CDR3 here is CSAHGGDRGNQPQHF. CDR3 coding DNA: TGCAGTGCCCACGGGGGGGACAGGGGCAATCAGCCCCAGCATTTT.

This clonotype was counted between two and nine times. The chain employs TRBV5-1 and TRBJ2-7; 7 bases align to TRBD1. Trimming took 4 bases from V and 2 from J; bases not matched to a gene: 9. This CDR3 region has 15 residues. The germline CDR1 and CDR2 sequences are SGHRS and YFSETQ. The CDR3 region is CASSPRQGPTYEQYF. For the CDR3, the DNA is TGCGCCAGCAGCCCGCGACAGGGCCCGACCTACGAGCAGTACTTC.

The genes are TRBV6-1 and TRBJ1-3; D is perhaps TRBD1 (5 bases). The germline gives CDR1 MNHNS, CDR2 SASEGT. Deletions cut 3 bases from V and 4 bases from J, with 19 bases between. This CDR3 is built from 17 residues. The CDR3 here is CASSDQPRGGYGNTIYF. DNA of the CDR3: TGTGCCAGCAGTGACCAACCCCGGGGCGGTTACGGAAACACCATATATTTT.

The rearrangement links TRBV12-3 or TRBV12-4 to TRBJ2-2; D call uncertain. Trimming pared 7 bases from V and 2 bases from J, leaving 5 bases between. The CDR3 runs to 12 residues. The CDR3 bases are TGTGCCAGCACCCAAAACACCGGGGAGCTGTTTTTT. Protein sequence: CASTQNTGELFF.

This CDR3 is CASSVGTGAFMNTEAFF. The CDR3 DNA reads TGTGCCAGCAGCGTCGGGACAGGGGCCTTCATGAACACTGAAGCTTTCTTT. The chain is built from TRBV9 and TRBJ1-1; 10 bases are a match to TRBD1. This CDR3 is built from 17 residues. The germline V gene has CDR1 SGDLS and CDR2 YYNGEE. V dropped 2 bases and J dropped 0; count of bases not matched to a gene: 7.

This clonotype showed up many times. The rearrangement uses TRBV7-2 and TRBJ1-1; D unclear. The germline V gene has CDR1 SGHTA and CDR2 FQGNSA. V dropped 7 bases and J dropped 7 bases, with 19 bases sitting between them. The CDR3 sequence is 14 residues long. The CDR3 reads CASNQYLPGNEAFF. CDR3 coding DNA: TGTGCCAGCAACCAATATCTTCCGGGGAATGAAGCTTTCTTT.

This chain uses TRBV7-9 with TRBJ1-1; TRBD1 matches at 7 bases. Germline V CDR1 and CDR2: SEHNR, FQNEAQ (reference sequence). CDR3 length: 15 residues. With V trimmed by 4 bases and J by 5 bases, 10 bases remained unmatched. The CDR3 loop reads CASSSGDSFGTEAFF. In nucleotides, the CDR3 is TGTGCCAGCAGCTCGGGGGACAGTTTCGGGACTGAAGCTTTCTTT.

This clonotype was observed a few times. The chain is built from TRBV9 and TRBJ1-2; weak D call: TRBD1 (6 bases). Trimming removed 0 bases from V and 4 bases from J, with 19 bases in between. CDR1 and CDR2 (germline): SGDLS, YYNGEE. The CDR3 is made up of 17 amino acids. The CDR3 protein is CASSVAPGATSVYGYTF. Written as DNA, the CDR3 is TGTGCCAGCAGCGTAGCTCCGGGGGCTACTTCCGTCTATGGCTACACCTTC. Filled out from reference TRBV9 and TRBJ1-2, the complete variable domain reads DSGVTQTPKHLITATGQRVTLRCSPRSGDLSVYWYQQSLDQGLQFLIQYYNGEERAKGNILERFSAQQFPDLHSELNLSSLELGDSALYFCASSVAPGATSVYGYTFGSGTRLTVV.

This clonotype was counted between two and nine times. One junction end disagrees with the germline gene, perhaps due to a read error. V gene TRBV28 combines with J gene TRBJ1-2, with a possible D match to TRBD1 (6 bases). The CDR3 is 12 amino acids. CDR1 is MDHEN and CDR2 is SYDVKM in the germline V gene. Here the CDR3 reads CASSLPRHRVGF. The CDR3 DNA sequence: TGTGCCAGCAGTTTACCCCGCCACAGGGTCGGCTTC.